This record concerns one T cell receptor (beta chain) sequence. Unsorted PBMC replicate PCRs drew on about 0.3 ug DNA, representing tens of thousands of T cell genomes. Sequencing was performed with immunoSEQ multiplex PCR; in TCRdb, only in-frame clones are kept and a portion is missing. The repertoire consists of a few hundred thousand clones, with approximately 71% occurring once and the leading ten covering about 11%. The record originates from a study of shared clonotypes between healthy human individuals. The sequencing input was PBMCs. The clonotype comes from a woman in her forties in good health. Some clones in this sample may be carry-over from other donors' samples.

The CDR3 loop is CASSEAWGLVTEAFF. The DNA for the CDR3 is TGTGCCAGCAGTGAAGCGTGGGGGTTGGTCACTGAAGCTTTCTTT. The chain uses TRBV6-1 and TRBJ1-1; possible D gene TRBD1, 5 bases. Germline V gene lookup returns CDR1 MNHNS and CDR2 SASEGT. The CDR3 runs to 15 residues. V shed 0 bases and J shed 4 bases, with 12 bases lying between them.